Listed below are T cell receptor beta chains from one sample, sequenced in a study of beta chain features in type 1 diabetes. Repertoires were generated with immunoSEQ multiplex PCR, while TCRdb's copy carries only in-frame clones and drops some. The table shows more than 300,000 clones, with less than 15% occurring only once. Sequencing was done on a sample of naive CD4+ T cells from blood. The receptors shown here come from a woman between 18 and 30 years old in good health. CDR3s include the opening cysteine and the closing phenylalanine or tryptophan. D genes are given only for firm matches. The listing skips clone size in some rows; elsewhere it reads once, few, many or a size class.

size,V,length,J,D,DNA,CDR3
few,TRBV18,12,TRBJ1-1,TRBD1,TGTGCCAGCTCAGGGGACAGGGTAGAAGCTTTCTTT,CASSGDRVEAFF
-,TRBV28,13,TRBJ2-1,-,TGTGCCAGCAGTTACCACGGCTACAATGAGCAGTTCTTC,CASSYHGYNEQFF
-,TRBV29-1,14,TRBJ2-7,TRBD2,TGCAGCGCTATAACTAGCGGGAGAGAACATGAGCAGTACTTC,CSAITSGREHEQYF
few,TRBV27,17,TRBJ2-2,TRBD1,TGTGCCAGCAGTCCGCGGACAGGGGTACTAAACACCGGGGAGCTGTTTTTT,CASSPRTGVLNTGELFF
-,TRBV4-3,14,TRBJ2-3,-,TGCGCCAGCAGCCTCGGACTAAGCACAGATACGCAGTATTTT,CASSLGLSTDTQYF
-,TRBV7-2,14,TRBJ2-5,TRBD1,TGTGCCAGCAGCACAGGGGGCTCCGGGAAGACCCAGTACTTC,CASSTGGSGKTQYF
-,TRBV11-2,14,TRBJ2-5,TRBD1,TGTGCCAGCAGCCGGACAGGTCTAGAGAAGACCCAGTACTTC,CASSRTGLEKTQYF
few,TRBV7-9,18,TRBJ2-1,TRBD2,TGTGCCAGCAGCTTAGCGCCTGGGCGGGAGGGCCACTACAATGAGCAGTTCTTC,CASSLAPGREGHYNEQFF
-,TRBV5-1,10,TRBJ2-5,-,TGCGCCAGCGGCGGGGAGACCCAGTACTTC,CASGGETQYF
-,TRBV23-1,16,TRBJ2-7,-,TGCGCCAGCAGTCATGCCCTCCAGGGTCCCTGCTGCGAGCAGTACTTC,CASSHALQGPCCEQYF
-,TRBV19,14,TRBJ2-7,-,TGTGCCAGTAGCCCGGCAGGTATCCCCTACGAGCAGTACTTC,CASSPAGIPYEQYF
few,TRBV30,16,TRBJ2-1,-,TGTGCCTGGAGTGTAATCGGCAGGGGACGAGGTAATGAGCAGTTCTTC,CAWSVIGRGRGNEQFF
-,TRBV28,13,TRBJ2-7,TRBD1,TGTGCCAGCAGCTTACAGGGGGCGAGGGCCCAGTACTTC,CASSLQGARAQYF
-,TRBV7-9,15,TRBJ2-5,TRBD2,TGTGCCAGCAGCTTAGGAGATAGCGGGAGCGTGCCCCAGTACTTC,CASSLGDSGSVPQYF
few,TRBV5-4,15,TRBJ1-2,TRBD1,TGTGCCAGCAGCTCGACAGGGGGCCTCGACTATGGCTACACCTTC,CASSSTGGLDYGYTF
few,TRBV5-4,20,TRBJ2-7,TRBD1,TGTGCCAGCAGCCCTCGAATCGGGACAGGGGGCTTCGGGAGCTCCTACGAGCAGTACTTC,CASSPRIGTGGFGSSYEQYF
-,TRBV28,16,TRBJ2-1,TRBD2,TGTGCCAGCAGCCCTTCGACTAGCGGGAGTAGGAATGAGCAGTTCTTC,CASSPSTSGSRNEQFF
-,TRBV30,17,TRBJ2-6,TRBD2,TGTGCCTGGAGACCAGCGGGACTTTTCTCTGGGGCCAACGTCCTGACTTTC,CAWRPAGLFSGANVLTF
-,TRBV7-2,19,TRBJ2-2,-,TGTGCCAGCAGCTACCCCTCCGGAGGGGCAAAGGGGAACACCGGGGAGCTGTTTTTT,CASSYPSGGAKGNTGELFF
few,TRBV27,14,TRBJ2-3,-,TGTGCCAGCAGTTTGTCCCTAGCGACAGATACGCAGTATTTT,CASSLSLATDTQYF
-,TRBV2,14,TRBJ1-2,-,TGTGCCAGCAGTGACCGGACGGGAAACTATGGCTACACCTTC,CASSDRTGNYGYTF
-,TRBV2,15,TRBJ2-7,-,TGTGCCAGCAGTGCGGTGGCACAGGGTCCGGACGAGCAGTACTTC,CASSAVAQGPDEQYF
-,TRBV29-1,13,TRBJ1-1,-,TGCAGCGTGGGGAGGTCGGGGAACACTGAAGCTTTCTTT,CSVGRSGNTEAFF
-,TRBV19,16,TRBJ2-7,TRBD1,TGTGCCAGTAGTCCCCGACAGGGGGCACGTTCCTACGAGCAGTACTTC,CASSPRQGARSYEQYF
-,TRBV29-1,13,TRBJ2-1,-,TGCAGCGTTGAAGTGGGGGGCTACAATGAGCAGTTCTTC,CSVEVGGYNEQFF
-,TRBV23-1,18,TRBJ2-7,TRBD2,TGCGCCAGCAGTCAATCTACTAGCGGGAGAGATCGCTCCTACGAGCAGTACTTC,CASSQSTSGRDRSYEQYF
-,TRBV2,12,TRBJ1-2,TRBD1,TGTGCCAGCCCCGGGACAGACTATGGCTACACCTTC,CASPGTDYGYTF
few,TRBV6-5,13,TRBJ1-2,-,TGTGCCAGCAGGATGATAGCGAACTATGGCTACACCTTC,CASRMIANYGYTF
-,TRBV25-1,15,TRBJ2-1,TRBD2,TGTGCCAGCAGTGAGACAGCGGGAGTGTTCGCTGAGCAGTTCTTC,CASSETAGVFAEQFF
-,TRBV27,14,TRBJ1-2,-,TGTGCCAGCAGCCCGACAGAATTTAACTATGGCTACACCTTC,CASSPTEFNYGYTF
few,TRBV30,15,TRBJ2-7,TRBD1,TGTGCCTGGAGTGGAGACAGGGGAAGGGCCTACGAGCAGTACTTC,CAWSGDRGRAYEQYF
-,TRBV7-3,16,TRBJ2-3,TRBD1,TGTGCCAGCAGCCCGACAGGGGGCGTTAGCACAGATACGCAGTATTTT,CASSPTGGVSTDTQYF
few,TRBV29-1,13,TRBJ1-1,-,TGCAGCGTGTACAGGCTCGAGAACACTGAAGCTTTCTTT,CSVYRLENTEAFF